A selection of T cell receptor beta chains follows, all from one sample in a study of cytomegalovirus exposure and HLA in healthy donors. Sequencing was performed with immunoSEQ multiplex PCR; in TCRdb, only in-frame clones are kept and a portion is missing. The sample lists fewer than 100,000 clones; 77% were seen once. Sequenced: PBMCs. The receptors stem from a female donor in good health and CMV-seronegative. CDR3s include the opening cysteine and the closing phenylalanine or tryptophan. Each record gives: CDR3 protein, CDR3 DNA, V gene, CDR3 length, J gene, clone size, D gene. The D gene is left open where the match is weak. Rows may omit the clone size; those that give it use once, few, many or a size class.

CASSFGGNYNEQFF | TGTGCCAGCAGCTTCGGGGGGAACTACAATGAGCAGTTCTTC | TRBV7-8 | 14 | TRBJ2-1 | - | TRBD2
CAISESGGTGNEQFF | TGTGCCATCAGTGAAAGCGGGGGAACGGGCAATGAGCAGTTCTTC | TRBV10-3 | 15 | TRBJ2-1 | few | TRBD2
CASSIHSDTLGEKLFF | TGTGCCAGCAGCATCCACTCGGACACCCTGGGGGAAAAACTGTTTTTT | TRBV7-2 | 16 | TRBJ1-4 | - | -
CASIPRPRANYGYTF | TGTGCCAGCATCCCCCGCCCGAGGGCTAACTATGGCTACACCTTC | TRBV5-4 | 15 | TRBJ1-2 | - | -
CASSVGQGSQETQYF | TGTGCCAGCAGCGTAGGACAGGGGAGCCAAGAGACCCAGTACTTC | TRBV7-9 | 15 | TRBJ2-5 | - | TRBD1
CASSFGLAGTSTGELFF | TGCGCCAGCAGCTTTGGACTAGCGGGGACCTCCACCGGGGAGCTGTTTTTT | TRBV5-1 | 17 | TRBJ2-2 | - | TRBD2
CASSSGQGLSGANVLTF | TGTGCCAGCAGTTCGGGACAGGGCCTATCTGGGGCCAACGTCCTGACTTTC | TRBV27 | 17 | TRBJ2-6 | - | TRBD1
CSVDTGRQYF | TGCAGCGTTGACACGGGAAGGCAGTACTTC | TRBV29-1 | 10 | TRBJ2-7 | - | -
CASSPGTGSYEQYF | TGCGCCAGCTCGCCCGGGACAGGGTCCTACGAGCAGTACTTC | TRBV4-1 | 14 | TRBJ2-7 | - | TRBD1
CATHPRGGTGDRNTEAFF | TGTGCCACCCACCCCCGGGGCGGAACAGGGGACAGGAACACTGAAGCTTTCTTT | TRBV19 | 18 | TRBJ1-1 | - | TRBD1
CASSLTGTGRHTEAFF | TGTGCCAGCAGCCTAACCGGGACAGGGAGGCACACTGAAGCTTTCTTT | TRBV5-5 | 16 | TRBJ1-1 | - | TRBD1
CASSLGRRVGSGSLYEQYF | TGCGCCAGCAGCTTGGGCCGTCGGGTCGGGAGTGGTAGCCTCTACGAGCAGTACTTC | TRBV5-1 | 19 | TRBJ2-7 | - | -
CAWSGQGQNTEAFF | TGTGCCTGGAGTGGACAGGGACAGAACACTGAAGCTTTCTTT | TRBV30 | 14 | TRBJ1-1 | - | TRBD1
CASSPPSVRSYNEQFF | TGTGCCAGCAGCCCCCCGTCAGTTCGCTCCTACAATGAGCAGTTCTTC | TRBV11-2 | 16 | TRBJ2-1 | - | -
CATTGQGNTEAFF | TGTGCCACCACAGGACAGGGGAACACTGAAGCTTTCTTT | TRBV10-3 | 13 | TRBJ1-1 | few | TRBD1
CASSLATGGTIYGYTF | TGTGCCAGCAGCTTGGCCACAGGGGGGACAATCTATGGCTACACCTTC | TRBV5-6 | 16 | TRBJ1-2 | few | TRBD1
CSSSLASRFYEEEQYF | TGTTCCAGCAGCTTAGCGTCGCGCTTCTATGAAGAAGAGCAGTACTTC | TRBV7-9 | 16 | TRBJ2-7 | - | -
CASSEAVRQSSQHF | TGTGCCAGCAGTGAAGCGGTCAGGCAATCGTCCCAGCATTTT | TRBV6-1 | 14 | TRBJ1-5 | - | -
CASSADRDRDYEQYF | TGTGCCAGCAGCGCGGACCGGGACAGAGACTACGAGCAGTACTTC | TRBV9 | 15 | TRBJ2-7 | - | TRBD1
CASSPRQVVHEQFF | TGTGCCAGCAGCCCCCGGCAGGTGGTCCATGAGCAGTTCTTC | TRBV7-2 | 14 | TRBJ2-1 | - | -
CAWTSGSYERYF | TGTGCCTGGACTAGCGGTAGCTACGAGCGGTACTTC | TRBV30 | 12 | TRBJ2-7 | - | TRBD2
CASSIRTGVFYGYTF | TGTGCCAGCAGTATACGGACAGGGGTATTCTATGGCTACACCTTC | TRBV28 | 15 | TRBJ1-2 | few | TRBD1
CASSPRAGDTEAFF | TGTGCCAGCTCACCAAGGGCGGGGGACACTGAAGCTTTCTTT | TRBV18 | 14 | TRBJ1-1 | - | -
CASSSTSGYYEQYF | TGTGCCAGCAGCTCCACTAGCGGGTACTACGAGCAGTACTTC | TRBV7-2 | 14 | TRBJ2-7 | - | TRBD2
CASSVGRNEKLFF | TGTGCCAGCAGTGTGGGCAGAAATGAAAAACTGTTTTTT | TRBV2 | 13 | TRBJ1-4 | few | -
CASSEDTVLHGYTF | TGTGCCAGCAGTGAAGATACGGTCCTTCATGGCTACACCTTC | TRBV2 | 14 | TRBJ1-2 | - | -
CASSADREKGYTF | TGTGCCAGCAGCGCGGACAGGGAGAAAGGCTACACCTTC | TRBV6-6 | 13 | TRBJ1-2 | - | TRBD1
CATSRAQGSGNTIYF | TGTGCCACCAGCAGAGCACAGGGTTCTGGAAACACCATATATTTT | TRBV15 | 15 | TRBJ1-3 | - | -
CASSEGTHRGGNTIYF | TGTGCCAGCAGTGAAGGAACCCACCGGGGGGGAAACACCATATATTTT | TRBV6-1 | 16 | TRBJ1-3 | - | -
CASRDRGLDYGYTF | TGTGCCAGTAGAGACAGGGGGCTCGACTATGGCTACACCTTC | TRBV19 | 14 | TRBJ1-2 | - | TRBD1
CASSLGLADTDTQYF | TGCGCCAGCAGCTTGGGGTTGGCAGACACAGATACGCAGTATTTT | TRBV5-1 | 15 | TRBJ2-3 | - | -
CASSLILTGDSSYNEQFF | TGCGCCAGCAGCCTCATCCTGACAGGTGATAGCTCCTACAATGAGCAGTTCTTC | TRBV5-1 | 18 | TRBJ2-1 | once | -
CASSLVGTGLSPLHF | TGCGCCAGCAGCTTGGTGGGGACAGGGCTCTCACCCCTCCACTTT | TRBV5-1 | 15 | TRBJ1-6 | once | TRBD1
CASREPRDYSNEQFF | TGTGCCAGCAGGGAACCCCGGGACTATTCCAATGAGCAGTTCTTC | TRBV7-2 | 15 | TRBJ2-1 | - | TRBD2
CASSNAPPRQVSNQPQHF | TGTGCCAGCAGTAATGCGCCCCCCAGACAGGTTAGCAATCAGCCCCAGCATTTT | TRBV27 | 18 | TRBJ1-5 | - | -
CASRGLSRNTGELFF | TGTGCCAGCAGAGGACTTAGCAGAAACACCGGGGAGCTGTTTTTT | TRBV6-5 | 15 | TRBJ2-2 | few | -
CASSIMGGRNQPQHF | TGTGCCAGTAGCATTATGGGAGGACGCAATCAGCCCCAGCATTTT | TRBV19 | 15 | TRBJ1-5 | - | -
CASTQGTSGRNTQYF | TGTGCCAGCACCCAAGGGACTAGCGGGAGAAATACGCAGTATTTT | TRBV6-5 | 15 | TRBJ2-3 | - | TRBD2
CASSDRDRGHNEQFF | TGTGCCAGCAGCGACCGGGACAGGGGGCACAATGAGCAGTTCTTC | TRBV7-9 | 15 | TRBJ2-1 | few | TRBD1
CASSPAGGTYEQYF | TGTGCCAGCAGTCCCGCGGGGGGAACCTACGAGCAGTACTTC | TRBV28 | 14 | TRBJ2-7 | - | TRBD2
CASSLAVGGYGYTF | TGCGCCAGCAGCTTGGCGGTGGGCGGGTATGGCTACACCTTC | TRBV5-1 | 14 | TRBJ1-2 | - | -
CASSRSINSRGYEQFF | TGCGCCAGCAGCCGATCCATAAATTCAAGGGGCTATGAGCAGTTCTTC | TRBV4-3 | 16 | TRBJ2-1 | - | -
CASSQAGKGQPQHF | TGTGCCAGCAGCCAGGCGGGGAAAGGGCAGCCCCAGCATTTT | TRBV5-6 | 14 | TRBJ1-5 | - | -
CASRIGGAHGYTF | TGTGCCAGCAGGATTGGGGGGGCGCATGGCTACACCTTC | TRBV21-1 | 13 | TRBJ1-2 | - | -
CASSSDREGYNSPLHF | TGTGCCAGCAGCTCGGACAGGGAGGGCTATAATTCACCCCTCCACTTT | TRBV14 | 16 | TRBJ1-6 | - | TRBD1
CSVEVRASGELFF | TGCAGCGTTGAGGTGAGGGCGAGCGGGGAGCTGTTTTTT | TRBV29-1 | 13 | TRBJ2-2 | - | -
CASSLASGRAENEQFF | TGTGCCAGCAGCTTGGCTAGCGGGAGGGCCGAGAATGAGCAGTTCTTC | TRBV11-2 | 16 | TRBJ2-1 | - | TRBD2
CASSATDRLSTDTQYF | TGTGCTAGCAGCGCCACAGACAGACTTAGCACAGATACGCAGTATTTT | TRBV7-7 | 16 | TRBJ2-3 | - | -
CASSLALAHEQYF | TGTGCCAGCAGCTTAGCACTAGCCCACGAGCAGTACTTC | TRBV11-2 | 13 | TRBJ2-7 | medium-sized | -
CASSPPPGGDNTEAFF | TGTGCCAGTAGTCCCCCCCCGGGAGGGGATAACACTGAAGCCTTCTTT | TRBV19 | 16 | TRBJ1-1 | - | -
CASSLTLSGGGNTGELFF | TGTGCCAGCAGCCTCACTCTTAGCGGGGGAGGGAACACCGGGGAGCTGTTTTTT | TRBV9 | 18 | TRBJ2-2 | few | TRBD2
CASSHGQGQETQYF | TGTGCCAGCAGCCATGGACAGGGGCAAGAGACCCAGTACTTC | TRBV7-9 | 14 | TRBJ2-5 | few | TRBD1
CASSTEGLAPNEQYF | TGTGCCAGCAGCACCGAGGGACTAGCTCCCAACGAGCAGTACTTC | TRBV28 | 15 | TRBJ2-7 | - | TRBD2
CASSQLGQGGPGELFF | TGCGCCAGCAGCCAATTGGGGCAGGGAGGTCCCGGGGAGCTGTTTTTT | TRBV4-3 | 16 | TRBJ2-2 | - | -